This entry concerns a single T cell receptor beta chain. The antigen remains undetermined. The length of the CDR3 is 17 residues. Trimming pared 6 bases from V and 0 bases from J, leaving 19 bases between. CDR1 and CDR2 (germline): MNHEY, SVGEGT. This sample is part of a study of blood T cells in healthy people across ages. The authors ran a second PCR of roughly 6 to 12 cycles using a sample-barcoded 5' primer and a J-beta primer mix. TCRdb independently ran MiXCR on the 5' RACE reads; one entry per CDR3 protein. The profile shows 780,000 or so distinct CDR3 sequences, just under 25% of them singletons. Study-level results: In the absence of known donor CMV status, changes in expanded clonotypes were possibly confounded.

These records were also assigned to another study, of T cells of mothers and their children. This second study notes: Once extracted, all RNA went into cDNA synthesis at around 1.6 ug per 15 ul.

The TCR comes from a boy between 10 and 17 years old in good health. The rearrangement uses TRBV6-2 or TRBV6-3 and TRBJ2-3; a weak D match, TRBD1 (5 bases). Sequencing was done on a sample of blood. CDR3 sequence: CASSLNTGLSSTDTQYF. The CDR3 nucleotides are TGTGCCAGCAGCCTCAATACAGGCCTCTCTAGCACAGATACGCAGTATTTT.